The 15 T cell receptor beta chains listed next were all sequenced from one sample in a study of blood T cell repertoires in COVID-19. The protocol was immunoSEQ multiplex PCR, while the TCRdb copy is restricted to in-frame clones and leaves out a portion. This table has under 250,000 clones, around 83% appearing once. Sequencing used peripheral blood. These receptors all stem from a man over 45 who had recovered from COVID-19.

The rearrangement uses TRBV2 and TRBJ2-7; TRBD2 matches 8 bases. Germline V lookup: CDR1 SNHLY, CDR2 FYNNEI. Trimming cost V 6 bases and J 0 bases; bases outside gene matches: 4. The CDR3 length is 14 residues. The CDR3 region has the DNA TGTGCCAGCAGGCTAGCGGGTCTCTCCTACGAGCAGTACTTC. The encoded protein is CASRLAGLSYEQYF.

J is TRBJ2-3 and V is TRBV28; 10 bases are a match to TRBD2. The J segment lost 7 bases and the V segment lost 5 bases, leaving 12 bases of the junction unmatched. Germline V lookup: CDR1 MDHEN, CDR2 SYDVKM. This CDR3 comprises 16 residues. In DNA, the CDR3 is TGTGCCAGCAGTGCCCCTAGCGGGAGACGGGGCAATACGCAGTATTTT. Its protein product is CASSAPSGRRGNTQYF.

The chain uses TRBV5-5 and TRBJ1-4; 9 nucleotides match TRBD1. J lost 6 bases, V lost 5 bases, and 2 bases had no gene match. The CDR3 runs to 13 residues. Germline V gene data show CDR1 as SGHKS and CDR2 as YYEKEE (reference sequence). Here the CDR3 reads CASSWDRDEKLFF. The CDR3 bases are TGTGCCAGCAGTTGGGACAGGGATGAAAAACTGTTTTTT.

This chain links TRBV5-1 with TRBJ2-1; 12 bases match TRBD2. Germline-derived CDR1 and CDR2 are SGHRS and YFSETQ. V lost 3 bases, J lost 3 bases, and 7 bases stayed unmatched. This CDR3 contains 17 residues. The CDR3 loop is CASSYTSGRLLYNEQFF. The CDR3 bases are TGCGCCAGCAGCTATACTAGCGGGAGGCTTCTCTACAATGAGCAGTTCTTC.

In its sample, this clone was seen once. The chain recombines TRBV21-1 with TRBJ2-3; TRBD2 is the table's D call, not checked against the DNA. TRBV21-1 is a pseudogene segment. This CDR3 comprises 15 residues. CDR3 sequence: CASSKSETSTDTQYF. CDR3 DNA: TGTGCCAGCAGCAAATCAGAGACTAGCACAGATACGCAGTATTTT.

V is TRBV5-6 and J is TRBJ1-1; D unresolved. CDR1 SGHDT and CDR2 YYEEEE come from the germline V gene. The length of the CDR3 is 13 residues. V was shortened by 4 bases and J by 6 bases, with 13 bases between the two germline ends. The chain's CDR3 is CASSLLWAAEAFF. The CDR3, as DNA: TGTGCCAGCAGCCTGTTATGGGCAGCTGAAGCTTTCTTT.

CDR3 in amino acids: CSVKTSTYEQYF. The CDR3 coding sequence is TGCAGCGTTAAGACATCTACCTACGAGCAGTACTTC. The chain uses TRBV29-1 and TRBJ2-7; D ambiguous. V was cut by 5 bases and J by 2 bases, with 10 bases left in between. CDR1 and CDR2 from the germline V gene are SQVTM and ANQGSEA. This CDR3 has 12 residues.

The table lists this clone with a few counts. The chain employs TRBV5-1 and TRBJ2-1, with TRBD2 matching 7 bases. This CDR3 is built from 14 residues. V gave up 4 bases and J gave up 1 base; unmatched junction bases: 2. CDR1 is SGHRS and CDR2 is YFSETQ in the germline V gene. The CDR3 DNA is TGCGCCAGCAGCGCTAGCGGATCCTACAATGAGCAGTTCTTC. Translated, it gives CASSASGSYNEQFF.

This clone was detected only once. V is TRBV6-5 and J is TRBJ2-2; TRBD1 matches 9 bases. The V gene end was trimmed by 2 bases and the J gene end by 5 bases; junction bases not matched to a gene: 3. Per germline, CDR1 MNHEY and CDR2 SVGAGI. The CDR3 has 15 residues. Here the CDR3 reads CASSYETGGTGELFF. For the CDR3, the DNA is TGTGCCAGCAGTTACGAGACAGGGGGAACCGGGGAGCTGTTTTTT.

V gene TRBV4-2 combines with J gene TRBJ2-7, with TRBD1 as a possible D gene (6 bases). The CDR3 covers 15 residues. Trimming took off 0 bases at V and 5 bases at J, with 14 bases between the two ends. Germline CDR1 is LGHNA and CDR2 is YNFKEQ. The CDR3 DNA follows: TGTGCCAGCAGCCAAGATAGTACAGGGAGAAACGAGCAGTACTTC. Its protein product is CASSQDSTGRNEQYF.

CDR3 sequence: CASSYHRSTAETQYF. The CDR3 DNA sequence: TGTGCCAGCAGTTACCACCGATCGACAGCAGAGACCCAGTACTTC. V gene TRBV6-5 combines with J gene TRBJ2-5; tentative D call: TRBD1 (5 bases). Per germline, CDR1 MNHEY and CDR2 SVGAGI. This CDR3 spans 15 amino acids. V was cut by 2 bases and J by 4 bases, with 14 bases left in between.

The chain has TRBV3-1 (or the pseudogene TRBV3-2) and TRBJ2-5; 8 bases match TRBD2. V dropped 1 base and J dropped 2; count of bases not matched to a gene: 6. This CDR3 has 16 residues. Germline V gene sequence: CDR1 LGHDT, CDR2 YNNKEL (reference sequence). The CDR3 bases are TGTGCCAGCAGCCAAGGTACTAGCGGAGGACAAGAGACCCAGTACTTC. Its translation is CASSQGTSGGQETQYF.

The CDR3, as DNA: TGTGCCAGCAGCCTCGGACAGGGTGGGTACGAGCAGTACTTC. Its translation is CASSLGQGGYEQYF. The chain recombines TRBV7-2 with TRBJ2-7; 8 nucleotides match TRBD1. Germline-derived CDR1 and CDR2 are SGHTA and FQGNSA. The trim removed 5 bases at V and 4 bases at J, leaving 7 bases unmatched. This CDR3 has 14 residues.

In the case of this clone: Other DNA sequences in this sample translate to the same CDR3. The gene calls are TRBV27 and TRBJ1-5; no firm D call. This CDR3 comprises 13 residues. The germline V gene has CDR1 MNHEY and CDR2 SMNVEV (reference sequence). V shed 3 bases and J shed 2 bases, with 5 bases lying between them. CDR3 nucleotides: TGTGCCAGCAGTTTGGTAGGCAATCAGCCCCAGCATTTT. Translated, it gives CASSLVGNQPQHF.

V gene TRBV4-2 combines with J gene TRBJ2-5; D is perhaps TRBD2 (5 bases). Trimming took 3 bases from V and 1 from J, leaving 18 bases between them. This CDR3 has 17 amino acids. Germline CDR1 LGHNA, CDR2 YNFKEQ. The CDR3, as DNA: TGTGCCAGCAGCCATACACGGACGGGAAGCTTCCAAGAGACCCAGTACTTC. This sequence encodes CASSHTRTGSFQETQYF.